This TCR beta chain was sequenced in a study of blood T cells in healthy people across ages. General observations from the study: Researchers report that TCR beta diversity correlated strongly with naive T cell percentage. PBMC samples, being unsorted, prevented any conclusive comparison of naive and antigen-experienced cells.

Healthy Caucasians from Russia aged roughly 6 to 95 served as donors. Germline CDR1 is ENHRY and CDR2 is SYGVKD. V shed 2 bases, J shed 5 bases, and the junction held 3 bases outside the gene matches. The CDR3 has 14 residues. It was with a sample-barcoded 5' primer and a J-beta primer mix that a second PCR of roughly 7 to 12 cycles was run. TCRdb independently ran MiXCR on the 5' RACE reads; one entry per CDR3 protein. The sample shows about 640,000 distinct CDR3 sequences, roughly 50% of them seen only once. Concerning this clonotype: Its antigen remains unknown.

This sequence joins TRBV10-3 and TRBJ2-1; TRBD1 aligns across 7 bases. The sample was blood. This TCR was sampled from a man aged 55-75 years in good health. The CDR3 reads CAISEQQGNNEQFF. The CDR3 DNA reads TGTGCCATCAGTGAGCAACAGGGGAACAATGAGCAGTTCTTC.